These T cell receptor beta chains were read from a single sample in a study of shared clonotypes between healthy human individuals. Libraries were prepared by immunoSEQ multiplex PCR; TCRdb keeps only in-frame clonotypes and omits some of them. The table records 2,500,000 or so clones, approximately 93% of them present only once. Input material: naive CD4+ T cells from PBMCs. Receptor source: a man between 18 and 35 years old in good health. Some clones in this sample may be carry-over from other donors' samples. Each CDR3 is given with its conserved first and last residue. The D gene is left open where the match is weak. Clone size is stated in some rows and not others, as once, few, many or a class when expanded.

d_call clone_size j_call v_call cdr3_nt cdr3_aa
TRBD1 - TRBJ2-3 TRBV7-9 TGTGCCAGCAGCTTAAGACAGGGAAGCACAGATACGCAGTATTTT CASSLRQGSTDTQYF
- - TRBJ2-5 TRBV5-4 TGTGCCAGCAGAGTAAGGGGAGAGACCCAGTACTTC CASRVRGETQYF
TRBD2 - TRBJ2-1 TRBV5-4 TGTGCCAGCACTCCTAGCGGGAGGCCGAACTCAATCAATGAGCAGTTCTTC CASTPSGRPNSINEQFF
TRBD1 - TRBJ1-4 TRBV19 TGTGCCAGTAGTAAGGACAGGGGGCGTGAAAAACTGTTTTTT CASSKDRGREKLFF
- once TRBJ2-1 TRBV5-1 TGCGCCAGCAGCGTTCCCCAACCTGAGAATGAGCAGTTCTTC CASSVPQPENEQFF
TRBD2 few TRBJ2-1 TRBV2 TGTGCCAGCAGTGATAGACTAGCCCCCGAGCAGTTCTTC CASSDRLAPEQFF
- - TRBJ1-1 TRBV18 TGTGCCAGCTCACCACCGAGGGGGAGCACTGAAGCTTTCTTT CASSPPRGSTEAFF
TRBD2 - TRBJ2-2 TRBV5-4 TGTGCCAGCAGCTCCGAGACTAGCGGGAGGGCCGGGGAGCTGTTTTTT CASSSETSGRAGELFF
- - TRBJ2-7 TRBV30 TGTGCCTGGAGTGTAGGGGGTAGCAGCTACGAGCAGTACTTC CAWSVGGSSYEQYF
TRBD2 - TRBJ2-4 TRBV7-2 TGTGCCAGCAGCTTCCTAGCGGGAGGAAACATTCAGTACTTC CASSFLAGGNIQYF
- - TRBJ2-3 TRBV7-3 TGTGCCAGCAGCCAACAGGGTCGCACAGATACGCAGTATTTT CASSQQGRTDTQYF
- - TRBJ1-5 TRBV7-9 TGTGCCAGCAGCTTAGTTGGCGATCAGCCCCAGCATTTT CASSLVGDQPQHF
- - TRBJ1-5 TRBV6-6 TGTGCCAGCAGTTCGCAGAGGGGGTCGGAGCAGCCCCAGCATTTT CASSSQRGSEQPQHF
- - TRBJ1-5 TRBV6-5 TGTGCCAGCAGTTACTCGTCGGGGTTTTCGCAGCCCCAGCATTTT CASSYSSGFSQPQHF
- - TRBJ1-2 TRBV4-2 TGTGCCAGCAGCCAAGAGAACTATGGCTACACCTTC CASSQENYGYTF
TRBD1 - TRBJ1-1 TRBV2 TGTGCCAGCACTTTGGACAGGGGTGGCACTGAAGCTTTCTTT CASTLDRGGTEAFF
- - TRBJ2-1 TRBV18 TGTGCCAGCTCCCAGGCAACCTACAATGAGCAGTTCTTC CASSQATYNEQFF
TRBD1 once TRBJ2-7 TRBV7-9 TGTGCCAGCAGCTTAGGGTCGGGACAGGGGGTCGGCGAGCAGTACTTC CASSLGSGQGVGEQYF
- - TRBJ1-2 TRBV4-1 TGCGCCAGCAGCCAAGATAGGGCTGGTTTCGGTGGCTACACCTTC CASSQDRAGFGGYTF
- once TRBJ1-1 TRBV11-1 TGTGCCAGCAGCATGACCAGGACAGCGAACACTGAAGCTTTCTTT CASSMTRTANTEAFF
TRBD2 once TRBJ2-7 TRBV5-1 TGCGCCAGCAGTTTTTCGAGCGGGAGCGTCTACGAGCAGTACTTC CASSFSSGSVYEQYF
- - TRBJ2-5 TRBV5-1 TGCGCCAGCAGCTTAACGGAGGTGAAGACCCAGTACTTC CASSLTEVKTQYF
- - TRBJ2-1 TRBV28 TGTGCCAGCAGTTCCCTTTTGGGCCTGGCCACCTACAATGAGCAGTTCTTC CASSSLLGLATYNEQFF
- - TRBJ1-3 TRBV5-1 TGCGCCAGCACCACCTCCCCCTTGGGAAGGGGAGCTGGAAACACCATATATTTT CASTTSPLGRGAGNTIYF
- once TRBJ2-7 TRBV6-5 TGTGCCAGCAGTTACACAGGGGGGGACTCCTACGAGCAGTACTTC CASSYTGGDSYEQYF
- - TRBJ2-7 TRBV12-5 TGTGCTAGTGGTTTGGCCCTGCCGGGGGTATCCTACGAGCAGTACTTC CASGLALPGVSYEQYF
TRBD1 - TRBJ2-6 TRBV18 TGTGCCAGCTCACCTCGGACAGGGGTCTCCGGGGCCAACGTCCTGACTTTC CASSPRTGVSGANVLTF
- - TRBJ2-1 TRBV5-4 TGTGCCAGCAGCCAGACAATGAGCTCCTACAATGAGCAGTTCTTC CASSQTMSSYNEQFF
- - TRBJ2-6 TRBV7-7 TGTGCCAGCAGCCAAGGCAGGGTCGGGGCCAACGTCCTGACTTTC CASSQGRVGANVLTF
- - TRBJ2-5 TRBV7-8 TGTGCCAGCAGCTTAACCCAAGAGACCCAGTACTTC CASSLTQETQYF
TRBD1 once TRBJ2-5 TRBV7-3 TGTGCCAGCAGCTACGACAGGGTAAAGACCCAGTACTTC CASSYDRVKTQYF
- - TRBJ2-1 TRBV6-5 TGTGCCAGCAGGGTAGGGGCTAGCGCAAACAATGAGCAGTTCTTC CASRVGASANNEQFF
- - TRBJ2-5 TRBV10-3 TGTGCCATCAGTGAGTCGAAGTACGGGGTAGCTCCTGGTGTGGCGTTGGAGACCCAGTACTTC CAISESKYGVAPGVALETQYF
- - TRBJ1-5 TRBV30 TGTGCCTGGAGTCCCGGACAGCCTGGTCAGCCCCAGCATTTT CAWSPGQPGQPQHF
TRBD2 - TRBJ2-3 TRBV7-3 TGTGCCAGCAGCTCCCTTAGCGGGAGCGATACGCAGTATTTT CASSSLSGSDTQYF
- - TRBJ2-7 TRBV2 TGTGCCAGCAGCCTCTCCTACGAGCAGTACTTC CASSLSYEQYF
TRBD1 - TRBJ1-2 TRBV27 TGTGCCAGCAGTTTATCGAGACAGGGCTATGGCTACACCTTC CASSLSRQGYGYTF